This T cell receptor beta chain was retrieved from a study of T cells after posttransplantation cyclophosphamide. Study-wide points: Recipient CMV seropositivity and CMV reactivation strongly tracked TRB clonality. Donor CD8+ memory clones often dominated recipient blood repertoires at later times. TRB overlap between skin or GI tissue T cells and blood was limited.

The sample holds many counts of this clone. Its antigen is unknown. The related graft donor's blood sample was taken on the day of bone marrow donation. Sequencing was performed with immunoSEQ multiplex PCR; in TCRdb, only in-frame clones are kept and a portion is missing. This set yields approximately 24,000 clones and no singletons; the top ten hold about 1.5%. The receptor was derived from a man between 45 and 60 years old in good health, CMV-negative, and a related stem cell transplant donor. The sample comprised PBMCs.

This chain's CDR3 is CASSLRPTGSYEQYF. CDR3 sequence (DNA): TGTGCCAGCAGTCTTCGACCGACGGGGTCCTACGAGCAGTACTTC. The genes are TRBV27 and TRBJ2-7; possibly TRBD2 for D (5 bases). CDR1 and CDR2 from the germline V gene are MNHEY and SMNVEV (reference sequence). The CDR3 has 15 amino acids. The V end was cut by 5 bases, the J end by 1 base, with 15 bases between.